One and the same sample provided the 13 T cell receptor beta chains below, sequenced in a study of T cell repertoires in cytomegalovirus infection. Using its own MiXCR run on the reads, TCRdb lists one record per CDR3 protein. The table includes 680,000 or so distinct CDR3 sequences, 35% detected once. The specimen was PBMCs. These receptors were collected from a human donor in good health (CMV status not recorded). Some clones in this sample may be carry-over from other donors' samples.

The CDR3 coding sequence is TGTGCCAGCAGCCGTCCCGGGACCCTGTTTTTT. Its translation is CASSRPGTLFF. The chain employs TRBV28 and TRBJ1-4; TRBD1 might be the D (5 bases). The V gene lost 6 bases and the J gene lost 14 bases, with 13 bases spanning the gap. Germline CDR1 and CDR2: MDHEN and SYDVKM. This CDR3 comprises 11 residues.

Concerning this clonotype itself: With a much larger clone just one base away, this may be a read error. The V and J genes are TRBV10-3 and TRBJ1-1, with 8 bases fitting TRBD1. V lost 8 bases, J lost 12 bases, and 11 bases stayed unmatched. Germline V CDR1 and CDR2: ENHRY, SYGVKD. The CDR3 has 12 residues. The CDR3 sequence: CAIRDQTGGSFF. The CDR3 bases are TGTGCCATCCGCGATCAAACAGGGGGTTCTTTCTTT.

The chain combines TRBV29-1 with TRBJ2-7; the D call may be TRBD1 or TRBD2 (7 bases each). Trimming shortened V by 5 bases and J by 3 bases, and 14 bases separated the two germline ends. The CDR3 extends over 13 amino acids. Germline CDR1 reads SQVTM; CDR2 reads ANQGSEA. The CDR3 DNA reads as TGCAGCGTTCAGGGGGGGGTTCACTACGAGCAGTACTTC. It translates to CSVQGGVHYEQYF.

The table lists this clonotype with many counts. One end of the junction varies from germline; a read error may be responsible. The chain employs TRBV7-2 and TRBJ1-6; the D is unclear. Germline assignment: CDR1 SGHTA and CDR2 FQGNSA. The CDR3 covers 14 residues. The CDR3 DNA sequence: TGTGCCAGCAGCTCCTTGGGGTATACTTCACCCCTCCACTTT. Its translation is CASSSLGYTSPLHF.

The V and J genes are TRBV7-9 and TRBJ2-2, with TRBD1 matching over 7 bases. V shed 3 bases, J shed 1 base, and the junction held 8 bases outside the gene matches. This CDR3 is 17 amino acids long. The V gene's germline CDR1 is SEHNR and CDR2 FQNEAQ (reference sequence). CDR3: CASSLTRDSRNTGELFF. The CDR3 DNA sequence: TGTGCCAGCAGCTTGACTCGGGACAGTCGGAACACCGGGGAGCTGTTTTTT.

V and J are TRBV2 and TRBJ2-7; the D gene is possibly TRBD2 (5 bases). The V end lost 7 bases, the J end lost 0 bases, and 16 bases lay between the germline ends. The CDR3 length is 15 residues. Germline-derived CDR1 and CDR2 are SNHLY and FYNNEI. The chain's CDR3 is CASKLGTGSSYEQYF. The CDR3 bases are TGTGCCAGCAAGCTGGGAACGGGAAGCTCCTACGAGCAGTACTTC.

The chain couples TRBV20-1 to TRBJ1-5; no clear D. Germline V gives CDR1 DFQATT, CDR2 SNEGSKA (reference sequence). Trimming shortened V by 3 bases and J by 0 bases, and 21 bases separated the two germline ends. CDR3 length equals 18 residues. Here the CDR3 reads CSARQPTGERISNQPQHF. In DNA, the CDR3 is TGCAGTGCTAGGCAGCCAACCGGGGAGAGAATTAGCAATCAGCCCCAGCATTTT.

This clonotype was detected only a few times. This sequence joins TRBV11-2 and TRBJ2-7; 12 nucleotides line up with TRBD1. The CDR3 totals 18 residues. With 0 bases clipped from V and 4 bases from J, the junction kept 10 bases outside the gene matches. CDR1 is SGHAT and CDR2 is FQNNGV in the germline V gene. CDR3 coding DNA: TGTGCCAGCAGCTTAGAAGGAGGAGGGGGACAGGGGGCATACGAGCAGTACTTC. Amino acids: CASSLEGGGGQGAYEQYF.

This clonotype was seen repeatedly, ten times or more. The V gene is TRBV7-2, the J gene TRBJ2-7; D is ambiguous. Germline V gives CDR1 SGHTA, CDR2 FQGNSA. The CDR3 is 13 residues long. Trimming stripped 3 bases from V and 3 bases from J, with 9 bases between. The CDR3 here is CASSFQTFYEQYF. The CDR3 nucleotides read TGTGCCAGCAGCTTCCAGACGTTCTACGAGCAGTACTTC.

This clonotype came up a few times. V is TRBV6-1 and J is TRBJ2-2, with 7 bases lining up with TRBD2. The germline V gene has CDR1 MNHNS and CDR2 SASEGT. This CDR3 spans 17 amino acids. After removal of 5 bases from V and 2 bases from J, the junction contained 11 bases not matched to a gene. CDR3 coding DNA: TGTGCCAGCAGTTTGCCACTGGGGGGGTATAACACCGGGGAGCTGTTTTTT. It is translated as CASSLPLGGYNTGELFF.

The gene calls are TRBV11-2 and TRBJ2-5; 8 bases line up with TRBD2. Germline V gene lookup returns CDR1 SGHAT and CDR2 FQNNGV. V dropped 0 bases and J dropped 4; count of bases not matched to a gene: 13. The CDR3 is 18 amino acids. CDR3 amino acids: CASSLDRGGGGASETQYF. The CDR3, as DNA: TGTGCCAGCAGCTTAGATCGGGGGGGGGGGGGGGCATCAGAGACCCAGTACTTC.

V usage is TRBV28 and J usage is TRBJ2-4; the D gene is possibly TRBD2 (5 bases). This CDR3 is built from 15 residues. Germline CDR1 is MDHEN and CDR2 is SYDVKM. V was trimmed by 5 bases and J by 3 bases, leaving 14 bases between them. The CDR3 sequence: CASSPPLASKNIQYF. The CDR3 DNA is TGTGCCAGCAGTCCCCCGTTAGCGAGCAAAAACATTCAGTACTTC. Complete variable domain (other parts from reference TRBV28 and TRBJ2-4): DVKVTQSSRYLVKRTGEKVFLECVQDMDHENMFWYRQDPGLGLRLIYFSYDVKMKEKGDIPEGYSVSREKKERFSLILESASTNQTSMYLCASSPPLASKNIQYFGAGTRLSVL.

This clonotype was detected a few times. One junction end does not reproduce the germline sequence, and a read error may be involved. The rearrangement joins TRBV7-7 to TRBJ1-6; D not certain. Germline V gene lookup returns CDR1 SSHAT and CDR2 FNYEAQ (reference sequence). The CDR3 runs to 13 residues. As DNA, the CDR3 is TGTGCTAGCAGCGTCGGAGAGAGGTCACCCCTCCACTTT. Translation gives CASSVGERSPLHF.